This T cell receptor beta chain was obtained from a study of blood T cell repertoires in COVID-19. Study context: Samples came from the United States, Italy and Spain, spanning acute and convalescent COVID-19. T cells, B-cell-depleted T cells, or PBMCs supplied cDNA or gDNA.

This clone was found a few times. Germline assignment: CDR1 LNHDA and CDR2 SQIVND (reference sequence). CDR3 length: 15 amino acids. V shed 6 bases and J shed 0 bases, with 14 bases lying between them. Original processing methods: From reference gene primer amplification, estimates of nucleated cell counts were derived. Profiled with immunoSEQ multiplex PCR; TCRdb holds only in-frame clones, not every one. V and J calls and clone size follow that table, whereas D and trimming were derived from the DNA. The sample lists 100,000 to 140,000 clones, about three quarters occurring once. Source material: peripheral blood. The sequence was collected from a man between 65 and 80 years old with acute or convalescent COVID-19. This chain links TRBV19 with TRBJ1-1; D is perhaps TRBD1 (5 bases). CDR3 amino acids: CASSDRPDMNTEAFF. CDR3 sequence (DNA): TGTGCCAGTAGCGACAGACCTGACATGAACACTGAAGCTTTCTTT.